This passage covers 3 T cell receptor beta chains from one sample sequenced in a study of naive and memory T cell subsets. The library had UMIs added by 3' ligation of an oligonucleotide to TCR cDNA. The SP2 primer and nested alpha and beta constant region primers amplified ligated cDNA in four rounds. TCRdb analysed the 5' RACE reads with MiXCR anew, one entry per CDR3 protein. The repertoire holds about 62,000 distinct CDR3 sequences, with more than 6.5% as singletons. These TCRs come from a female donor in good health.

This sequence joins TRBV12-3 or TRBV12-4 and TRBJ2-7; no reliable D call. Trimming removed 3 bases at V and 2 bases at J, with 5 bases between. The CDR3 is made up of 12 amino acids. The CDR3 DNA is TGTGCCAGCAGTTTCCAGCCCTACGAGCAGTACTTC. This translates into CASSFQPYEQYF.

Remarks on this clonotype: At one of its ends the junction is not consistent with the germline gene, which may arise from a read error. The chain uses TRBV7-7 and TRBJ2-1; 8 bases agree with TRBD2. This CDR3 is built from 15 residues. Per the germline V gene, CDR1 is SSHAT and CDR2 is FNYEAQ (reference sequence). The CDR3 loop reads CASSPMGRGDYEQFF. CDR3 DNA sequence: TGTGCTAGCAGCCCCATGGGGCGGGGGGATTATGAGCAGTTCTTC.

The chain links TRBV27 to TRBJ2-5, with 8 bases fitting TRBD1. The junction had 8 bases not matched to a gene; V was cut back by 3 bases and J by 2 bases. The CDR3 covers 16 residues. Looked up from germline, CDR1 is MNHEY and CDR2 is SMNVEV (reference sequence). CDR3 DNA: TGTGCCAGCAGTTTGAGGAGACAGGGGCCTCAAGAGACCCAGTACTTC. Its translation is CASSLRRQGPQETQYF.